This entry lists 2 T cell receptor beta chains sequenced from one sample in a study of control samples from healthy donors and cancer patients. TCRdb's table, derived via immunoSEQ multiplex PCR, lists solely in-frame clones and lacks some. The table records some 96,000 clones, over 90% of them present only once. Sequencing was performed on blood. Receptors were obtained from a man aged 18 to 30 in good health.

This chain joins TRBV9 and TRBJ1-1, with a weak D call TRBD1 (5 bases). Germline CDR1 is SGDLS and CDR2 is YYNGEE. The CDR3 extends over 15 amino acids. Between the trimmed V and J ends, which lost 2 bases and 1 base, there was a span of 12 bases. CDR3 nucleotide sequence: TGTGCCAGCAGCGTGACAGCAGAAGGGAACACTGAAGCTTTCTTT. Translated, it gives CASSVTAEGNTEAFF.

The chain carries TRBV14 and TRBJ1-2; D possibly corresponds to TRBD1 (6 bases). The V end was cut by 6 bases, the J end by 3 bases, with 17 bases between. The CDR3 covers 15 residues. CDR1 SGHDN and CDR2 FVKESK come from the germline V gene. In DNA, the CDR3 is TGTGCCAGCAGGGACACCAGGACAGCCGACTATGGCTACACCTTC. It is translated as CASRDTRTADYGYTF.